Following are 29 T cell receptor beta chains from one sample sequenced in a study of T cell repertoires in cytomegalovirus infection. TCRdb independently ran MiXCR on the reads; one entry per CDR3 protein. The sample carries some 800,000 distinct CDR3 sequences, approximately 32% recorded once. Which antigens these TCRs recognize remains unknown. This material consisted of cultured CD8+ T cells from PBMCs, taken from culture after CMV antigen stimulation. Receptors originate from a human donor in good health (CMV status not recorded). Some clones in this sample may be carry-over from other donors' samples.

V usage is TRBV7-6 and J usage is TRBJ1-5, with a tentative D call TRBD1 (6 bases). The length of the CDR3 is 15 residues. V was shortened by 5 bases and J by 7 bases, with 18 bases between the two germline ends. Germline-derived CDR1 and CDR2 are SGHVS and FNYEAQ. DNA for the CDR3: TGTGCCAGCAGCCCGGAGGGGGGGTTTAGGCAGCCCCAGCATTTT. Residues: CASSPEGGFRQPQHF.

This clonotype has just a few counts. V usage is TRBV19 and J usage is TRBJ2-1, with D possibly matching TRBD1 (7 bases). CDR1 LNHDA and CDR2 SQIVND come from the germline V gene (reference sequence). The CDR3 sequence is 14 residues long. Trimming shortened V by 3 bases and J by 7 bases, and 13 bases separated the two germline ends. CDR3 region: CASSIQGGPNEQFF. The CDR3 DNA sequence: TGTGCCAGTAGTATCCAGGGGGGCCCAAATGAGCAGTTCTTC.

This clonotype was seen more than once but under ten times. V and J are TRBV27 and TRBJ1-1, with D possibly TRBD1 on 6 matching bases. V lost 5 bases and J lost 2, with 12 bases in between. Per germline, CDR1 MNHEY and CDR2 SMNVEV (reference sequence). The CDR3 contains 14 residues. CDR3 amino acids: CASSQTGTNTEAFF. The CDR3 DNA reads TGTGCCAGCAGTCAGACAGGCACAAACACTGAAGCTTTCTTT.

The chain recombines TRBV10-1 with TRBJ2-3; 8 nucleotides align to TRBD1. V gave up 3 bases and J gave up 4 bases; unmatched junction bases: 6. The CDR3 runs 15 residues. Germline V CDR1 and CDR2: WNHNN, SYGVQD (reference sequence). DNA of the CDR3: TGCGCCAGCAGTGAAGGACAGGGTGTCGCAGATACGCAGTATTTT. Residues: CASSEGQGVADTQYF.

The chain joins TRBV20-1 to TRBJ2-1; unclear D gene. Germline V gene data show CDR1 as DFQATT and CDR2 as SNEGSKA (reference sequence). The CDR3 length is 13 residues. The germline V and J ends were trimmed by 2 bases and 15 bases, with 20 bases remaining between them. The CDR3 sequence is CSARSNRLGPGFF. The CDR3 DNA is TGCAGTGCTAGATCAAACCGACTGGGCCCGGGGTTCTTC.

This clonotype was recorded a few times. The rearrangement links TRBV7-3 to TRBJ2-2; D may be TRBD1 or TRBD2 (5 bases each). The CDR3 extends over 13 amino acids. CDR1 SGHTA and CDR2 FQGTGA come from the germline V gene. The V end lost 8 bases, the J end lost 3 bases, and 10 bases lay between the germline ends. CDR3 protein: CASGTRYTGELFF. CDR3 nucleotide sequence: TGTGCCAGCGGGACGCGATACACCGGGGAGCTGTTTTTT.

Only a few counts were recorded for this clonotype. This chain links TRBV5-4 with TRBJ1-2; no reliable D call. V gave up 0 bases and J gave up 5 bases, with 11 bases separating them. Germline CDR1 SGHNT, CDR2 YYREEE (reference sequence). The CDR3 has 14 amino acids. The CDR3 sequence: CASSLAGNPYGYTF. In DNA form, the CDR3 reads TGTGCCAGCAGCTTGGCTGGTAACCCGTATGGCTACACCTTC.

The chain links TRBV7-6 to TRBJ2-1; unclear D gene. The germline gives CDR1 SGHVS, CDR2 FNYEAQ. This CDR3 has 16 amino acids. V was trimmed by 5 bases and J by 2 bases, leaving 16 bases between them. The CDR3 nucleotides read TGTGCCAGCAGCGATAGCAGGTGGTCCACCTACAATGAGCAGTTCTTC. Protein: CASSDSRWSTYNEQFF. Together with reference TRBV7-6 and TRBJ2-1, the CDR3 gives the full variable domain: GAGVSQSPRYKVTKRGQDVALRCDPISGHVSLYWYRQALGQGPEFLTYFNYEAQQDKSGLPNDRFSAERPEGSISTLTIQRTEQRDSAMYRCASSDSRWSTYNEQFFGPGTRLTVL.

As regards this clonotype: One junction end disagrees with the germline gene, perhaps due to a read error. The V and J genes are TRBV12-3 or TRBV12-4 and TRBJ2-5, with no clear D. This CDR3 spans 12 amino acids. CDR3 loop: CASTRPGETQYF. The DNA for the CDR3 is TGTGCTAGCACTCGACCCGGGGAGACCCAGTACTTC.

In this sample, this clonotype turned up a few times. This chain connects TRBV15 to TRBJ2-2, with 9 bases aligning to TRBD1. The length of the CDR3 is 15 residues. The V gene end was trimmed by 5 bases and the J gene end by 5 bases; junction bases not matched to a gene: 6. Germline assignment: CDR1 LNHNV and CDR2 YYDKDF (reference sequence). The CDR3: CATSSTGGGTGELFF. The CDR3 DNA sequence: TGTGCCACCAGCTCAACAGGGGGCGGGACCGGGGAGCTGTTTTTT.

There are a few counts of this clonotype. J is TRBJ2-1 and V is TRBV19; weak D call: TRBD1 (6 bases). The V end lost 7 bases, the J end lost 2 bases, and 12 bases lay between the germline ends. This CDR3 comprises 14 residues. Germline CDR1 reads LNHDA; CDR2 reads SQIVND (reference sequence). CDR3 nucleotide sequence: TGTGCCAGTAAATGGACAGCCGCCTACAATGAGCAGTTCTTC. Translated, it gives CASKWTAAYNEQFF.

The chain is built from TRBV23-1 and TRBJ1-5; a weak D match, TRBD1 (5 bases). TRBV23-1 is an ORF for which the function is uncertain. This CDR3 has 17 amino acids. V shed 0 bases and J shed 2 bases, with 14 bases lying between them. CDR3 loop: CASSQSGEGQGNQPQHF. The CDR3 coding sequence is TGCGCCAGCAGTCAATCCGGGGAGGGGCAGGGCAATCAGCCCCAGCATTTT.

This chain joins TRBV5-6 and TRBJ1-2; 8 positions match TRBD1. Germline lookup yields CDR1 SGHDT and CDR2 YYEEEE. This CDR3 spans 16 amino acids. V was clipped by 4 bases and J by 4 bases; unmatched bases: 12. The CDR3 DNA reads TGTGCCAGCAGCAACAAACGGGACAGGTGGATCTATGGCTACACCTTC. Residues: CASSNKRDRWIYGYTF. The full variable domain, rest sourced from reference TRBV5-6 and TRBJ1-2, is DAGVTQSPTHLIKTRGQQVTLRCSPKSGHDTVSWYQQALGQGPQFIFQYYEEEERQRGNFPDRFSGHQFPNYSSELNVNALLLGDSALYLCASSNKRDRWIYGYTFGSGTRLTVV.

The CDR3 region is CASRPWTASYNEQFF. CDR3 DNA: TGTGCCAGCAGACCCTGGACAGCCTCCTACAATGAGCAGTTCTTC. The chain recombines TRBV28 with TRBJ2-1; possibly TRBD1 for D (6 bases). The V and J ends lost 6 bases and 0 bases respectively, with 12 bases between them. The CDR3 spans 15 residues. CDR1 MDHEN and CDR2 SYDVKM come from the germline V gene.

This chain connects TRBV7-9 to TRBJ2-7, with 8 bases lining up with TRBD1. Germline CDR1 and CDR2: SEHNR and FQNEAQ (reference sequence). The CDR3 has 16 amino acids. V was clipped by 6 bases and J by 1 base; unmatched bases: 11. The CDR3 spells CASSSPQGAMSYEQYV. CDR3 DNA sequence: TGTGCCAGCAGTTCGCCGCAGGGGGCGATGTCCTACGAGCAGTACGTC.

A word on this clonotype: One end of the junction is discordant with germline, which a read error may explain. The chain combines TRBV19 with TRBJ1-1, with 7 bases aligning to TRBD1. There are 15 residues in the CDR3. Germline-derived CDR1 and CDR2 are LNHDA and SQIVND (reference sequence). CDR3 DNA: TGTGCCAGTAGTATGAGGGAGGGGGCCGGCACTGAAGCTCTCTTT. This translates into CASSMREGAGTEALF.

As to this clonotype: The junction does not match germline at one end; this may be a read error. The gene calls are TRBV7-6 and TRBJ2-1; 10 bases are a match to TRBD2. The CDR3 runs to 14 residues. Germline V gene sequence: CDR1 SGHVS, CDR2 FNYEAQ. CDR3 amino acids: CASSLVAGGGEQFF. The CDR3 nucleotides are TGTGCTAGCAGCTTAGTAGCGGGGGGAGGGGAGCAGTTCTTC.

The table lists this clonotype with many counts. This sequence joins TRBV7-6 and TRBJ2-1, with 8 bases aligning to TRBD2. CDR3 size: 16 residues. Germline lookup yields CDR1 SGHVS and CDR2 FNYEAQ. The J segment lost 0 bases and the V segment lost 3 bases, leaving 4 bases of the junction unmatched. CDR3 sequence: CASSFFGTSSYNEQFF. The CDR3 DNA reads TGTGCCAGCAGCTTCTTTGGGACTAGCTCCTACAATGAGCAGTTCTTC.

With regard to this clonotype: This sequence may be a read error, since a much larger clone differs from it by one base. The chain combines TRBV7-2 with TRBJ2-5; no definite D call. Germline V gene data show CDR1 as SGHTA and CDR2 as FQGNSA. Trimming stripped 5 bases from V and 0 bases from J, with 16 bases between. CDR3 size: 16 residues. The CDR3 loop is CTSSPGPYKYQETQYF. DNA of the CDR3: TGTACCAGCAGCCCTGGACCCTATAAGTACCAAGAGACCCAGTACTTC.

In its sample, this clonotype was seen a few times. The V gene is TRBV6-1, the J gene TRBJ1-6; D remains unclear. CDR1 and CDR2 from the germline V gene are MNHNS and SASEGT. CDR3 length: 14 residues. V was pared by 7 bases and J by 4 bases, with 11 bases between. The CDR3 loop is CASKEEWYNSPLHF. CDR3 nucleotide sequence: TGTGCCAGCAAAGAGGAATGGTATAATTCACCCCTCCACTTT.

This CDR3 reads CASSWRGQGAHNEQFF. The CDR3 DNA sequence: TGTGCCAGCAGCTGGAGGGGACAGGGCGCCCACAATGAGCAGTTCTTC. The V call is TRBV7-9, the J call TRBJ2-1; the match to TRBD1 covers 9 bases. Trimming at V came to 4 bases and at J to 5 bases, leaving 9 bases not matched to a gene. Germline-derived CDR1 and CDR2 are SEHNR and FQNEAQ (reference sequence). The CDR3 spans 16 residues. Looking up the rest from reference TRBV7-9 and TRBJ2-1 gives the full variable domain: DTGVSQNPRHKITKRGQNVTFRCDPISEHNRLYWYRQTLGQGPEFLTYFQNEAQLEKSRLLSDRFSAERPKGSFSTLEIQRTEQGDSAMYLCASSWRGQGAHNEQFFGPGTRLTVL.

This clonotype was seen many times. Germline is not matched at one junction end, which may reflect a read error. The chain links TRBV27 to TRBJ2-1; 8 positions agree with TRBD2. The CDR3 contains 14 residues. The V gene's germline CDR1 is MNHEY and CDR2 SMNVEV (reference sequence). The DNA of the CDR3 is TGCGCCAGCAGCTTGAGCGGGGGTTACAATGAGCAGTTCTTC. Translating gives CASSLSGGYNEQFF.

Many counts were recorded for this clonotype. The CDR3 region is CASSLARAGGDKNIQYF. CDR3 sequence (DNA): TGTGCCAGCAGCTTAGCGAGGGCAGGGGGGGACAAAAACATTCAGTACTTC. V and J are TRBV7-6 and TRBJ2-4, with D perhaps matching TRBD1 or TRBD2 (7 bases each). Germline CDR1 reads SGHVS; CDR2 reads FNYEAQ. The CDR3 runs to 17 residues. V was pared by 0 bases and J by 3 bases, with 15 bases between. The entire variable domain, with the rest obtained from reference TRBV7-6 and TRBJ2-4, is as follows: GAGVSQSPRYKVTKRGQDVALRCDPISGHVSLYWYRQALGQGPEFLTYFNYEAQQDKSGLPNDRFSAERPEGSISTLTIQRTEQRDSAMYRCASSLARAGGDKNIQYFGAGTRLSVL.

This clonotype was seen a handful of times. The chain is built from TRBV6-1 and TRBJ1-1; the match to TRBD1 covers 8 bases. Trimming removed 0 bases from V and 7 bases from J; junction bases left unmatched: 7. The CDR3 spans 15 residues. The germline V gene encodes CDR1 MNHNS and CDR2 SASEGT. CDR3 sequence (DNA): TGTGCCAGCAGTGAAGCACCGGGACAGGCCCATGAAGCTTTCTTT. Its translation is CASSEAPGQAHEAFF.

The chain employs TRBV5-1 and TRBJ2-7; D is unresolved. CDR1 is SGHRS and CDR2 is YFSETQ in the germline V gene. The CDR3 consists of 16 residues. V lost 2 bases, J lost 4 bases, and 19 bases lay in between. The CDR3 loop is CASSLDPGPLTYEQYF. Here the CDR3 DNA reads TGCGCCAGCAGCTTAGATCCTGGGCCATTGACATACGAGCAGTACTTC. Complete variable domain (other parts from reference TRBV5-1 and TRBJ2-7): KAGVTQTPRYLIKTRGQQVTLSCSPISGHRSVSWYQQTPGQGLQFLFEYFSETQRNKGNFPGRFSGRQFSNSRSEMNVSTLELGDSALYLCASSLDPGPLTYEQYFGPGTRLTVT.

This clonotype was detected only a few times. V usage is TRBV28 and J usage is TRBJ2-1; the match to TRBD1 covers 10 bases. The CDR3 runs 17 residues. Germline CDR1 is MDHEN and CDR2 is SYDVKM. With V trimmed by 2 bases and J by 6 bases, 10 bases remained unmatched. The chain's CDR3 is CASSLKWDRGLLNEQFF. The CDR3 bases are TGTGCCAGCAGTTTAAAATGGGACAGGGGTCTTCTCAATGAGCAGTTCTTC.

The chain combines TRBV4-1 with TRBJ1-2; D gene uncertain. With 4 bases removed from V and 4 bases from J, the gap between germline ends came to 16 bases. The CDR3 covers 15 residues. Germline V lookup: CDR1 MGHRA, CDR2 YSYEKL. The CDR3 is CASSPQSAGVYGYTF. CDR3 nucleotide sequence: TGCGCCAGCAGCCCCCAATCGGCCGGGGTCTATGGCTACACCTTC.

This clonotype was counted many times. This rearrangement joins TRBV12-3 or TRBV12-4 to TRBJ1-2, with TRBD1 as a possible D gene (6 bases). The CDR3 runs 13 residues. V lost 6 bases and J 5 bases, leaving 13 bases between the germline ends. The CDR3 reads CASSPTGPYGYTF. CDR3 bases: TGTGCCAGCAGCCCGACAGGCCCATATGGCTACACCTTC.

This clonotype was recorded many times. CDR3 nucleotide sequence: TGTGCCAGCAGTTTCCCGGGCAGAGACACTGAAGCTTTCTTT. It encodes CASSFPGRDTEAFF. This chain uses TRBV12-3 or TRBV12-4 with TRBJ1-1; D remains unclear. This CDR3 is 14 amino acids long. V was clipped by 3 bases and J by 3 bases, with 11 bases between them.